This T cell receptor beta chain was profiled in a study of tumor-infiltrating lymphocytes in primary liver carcinoma. Study-level background: Tumor lesions were T1-T3 N0M0 and spanned about 4.2 to 11 cm.

With a constant-region primer, TCR beta cDNA was made from approximately 510 ng of total RNA. Amplification in three nested multiplex PCR rounds with slightly modified ARM-PCR gave rise to TCR beta libraries. TRBV1-TRBV30 forward primers paired with a C-beta reverse primer were used in the first two PCR rounds, which ran about 11 cycles each. TCRdb itself ran the multiplex PCR reads through MiXCR, one entry per CDR3 protein. The data contain around 60,000 distinct CDR3 sequences, approximately 74% of them singletons. Co-extraction of RNA and DNA was performed on 20-30 mg of unsorted bulk tissue. The CDR3 extends over 14 amino acids. Germline V gene lookup returns CDR1 SGHAT and CDR2 FQNNGV.

The sequencing input was liver tumor tissue from sampling region 4. Subset described: tumor region T4, right-lateral pole. This chain connects TRBV11-2 to TRBJ1-1; D call uncertain. The TCR sequence derives from a man aged 35-49 years with primary liver carcinoma and hepatitis B virus infection. The CDR3 reads CTIRLARVNTEAFF. The CDR3 DNA reads as TGTACCATCAGATTAGCTCGGGTGAACACTGAAGCTTTCTTT. Full variable domain (missing parts from reference TRBV11-2 and TRBJ1-1): EAGVAQSPRYKIIEKRQSVAFWCNPISGHATLYWYQQILGQGPKLLIQFQNNGVVDDSQLPKDRFSAERLKGVDSTLKIQPAKLEDSAVYLCTIRLARVNTEAFFGQGTRLTVV.